This paragraph covers one TCR beta chain sequence. These data are taken from a study of blood T cell repertoires in COVID-19. Study overall: Sites across the United States, Italy and Spain contributed samples from acute and convalescent COVID-19. T cells, B-cell-depleted T cells, or PBMCs supplied cDNA or gDNA.

Germline values: CDR1 LGHDT, CDR2 YNNKEL (reference sequence). Unmatched junction bases numbered 13, after V lost 2 bases and J lost 8 bases. This CDR3 contains 16 residues. Sequencing used immunoSEQ multiplex PCR; TCRdb keeps in-frame clones, though not all of them. This table holds 250,000 to 350,000 clones, 86% found once. Sequencing input: peripheral blood. The chain is built from TRBV3-1 (or the pseudogene TRBV3-2) and TRBJ2-3, with 7 bases fitting TRBD2. This TCR was sampled from a woman in her thirties with active or convalescent COVID-19. The chain's CDR3 is CASSQRVGGNGVTQYF. The CDR3, as DNA: TGTGCCAGCAGCCAACGAGTGGGGGGGAATGGAGTTACGCAGTATTTT.